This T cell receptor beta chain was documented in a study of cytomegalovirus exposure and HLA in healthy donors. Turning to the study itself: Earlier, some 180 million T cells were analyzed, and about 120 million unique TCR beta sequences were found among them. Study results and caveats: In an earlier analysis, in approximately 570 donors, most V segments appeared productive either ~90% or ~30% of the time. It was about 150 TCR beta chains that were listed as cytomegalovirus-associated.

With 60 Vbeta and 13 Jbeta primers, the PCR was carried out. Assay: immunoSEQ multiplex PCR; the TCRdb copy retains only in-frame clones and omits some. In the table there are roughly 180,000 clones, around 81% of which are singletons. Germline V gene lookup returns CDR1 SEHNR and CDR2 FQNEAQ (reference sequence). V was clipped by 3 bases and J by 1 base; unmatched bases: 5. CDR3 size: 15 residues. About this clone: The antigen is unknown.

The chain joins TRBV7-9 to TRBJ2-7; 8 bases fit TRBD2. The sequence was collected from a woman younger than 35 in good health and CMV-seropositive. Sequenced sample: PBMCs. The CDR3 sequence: CASSLRERGSYEQYF. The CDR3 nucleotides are TGTGCCAGCAGCTTGAGGGAGCGGGGGTCCTACGAGCAGTACTTC.